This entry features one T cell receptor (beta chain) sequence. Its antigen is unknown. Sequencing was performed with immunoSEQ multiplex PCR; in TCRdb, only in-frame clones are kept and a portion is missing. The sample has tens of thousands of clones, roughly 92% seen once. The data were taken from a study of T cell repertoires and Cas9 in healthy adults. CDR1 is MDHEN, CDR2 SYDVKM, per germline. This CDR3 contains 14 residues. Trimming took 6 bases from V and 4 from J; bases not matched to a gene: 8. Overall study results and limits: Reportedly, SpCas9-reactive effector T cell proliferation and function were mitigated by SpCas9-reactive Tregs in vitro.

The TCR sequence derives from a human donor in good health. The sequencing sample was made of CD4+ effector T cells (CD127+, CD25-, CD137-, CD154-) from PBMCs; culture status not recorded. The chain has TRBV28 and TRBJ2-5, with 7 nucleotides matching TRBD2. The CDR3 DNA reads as TGTGCCAGCAGACTGGCGGGAGTAACAGAGACCCAGTACTTC. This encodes CASRLAGVTETQYF.